This is a list of T cell receptor beta chains from one sample in a study of cytomegalovirus exposure and HLA in healthy donors. The data were produced by immunoSEQ multiplex PCR, yet TCRdb's version contains in-frame clones alone and is incomplete. The repertoire includes tens of thousands of clones, around 74% of them detected once, and under 7.5% sits in the top ten. What was sequenced was PBMCs. Receptors were obtained from a woman aged 45-65 years in good health and CMV-seropositive. Each CDR3 is given with its conserved first and last residue. Each record gives: V gene, clone size, J gene, D gene, CDR3 DNA, CDR3 protein. A D gene is named only where the DNA matches it firmly. Rows give clone size only sometimes, using once, few, many, or a class for an expanded clone.

V gene: TRBV6-5
clone size: NA
J gene: TRBJ1-5
D gene: NA
CDR3 DNA: TGTGCCAGCAGACCAGATAATAGCAATCAGCCCCAGCATTTT
CDR3 protein: CASRPDNSNQPQHF

V gene: TRBV19
clone size: NA
J gene: TRBJ1-5
D gene: NA
CDR3 DNA: TGTGCCAGTAGCGTGGTGGGCAGTCAGCCCCAGCATTTT
CDR3 protein: CASSVVGSQPQHF

V gene: TRBV29-1
clone size: NA
J gene: TRBJ2-7
D gene: TRBD2
CDR3 DNA: TGCAGCGCCGTGGGGGGGACCACCTACGAGCAGTACTTC
CDR3 protein: CSAVGGTTYEQYF

V gene: TRBV5-6
clone size: NA
J gene: TRBJ1-5
D gene: TRBD1
CDR3 DNA: TGTGCCAGCACCCGGACAGGGGCTAATGAAGGCAATCAGCCCCAGCATTTT
CDR3 protein: CASTRTGANEGNQPQHF

V gene: TRBV30
clone size: few
J gene: TRBJ1-2
D gene: TRBD1
CDR3 DNA: TGTGCCTGGGACAGGGGGTTTGGCTATGGCTACACCTTC
CDR3 protein: CAWDRGFGYGYTF

V gene: TRBV30
clone size: NA
J gene: TRBJ2-7
D gene: TRBD1
CDR3 DNA: TGTGCCTCCGCACCGGGACAGGGCTTCTCCTACGAGCAGTACTTC
CDR3 protein: CASAPGQGFSYEQYF

V gene: TRBV27
clone size: once
J gene: TRBJ2-7
D gene: NA
CDR3 DNA: TGTGCCAGCAGTCCCCCGCGACAACACAGCGAGCAGTACTTC
CDR3 protein: CASSPPRQHSEQYF

V gene: TRBV10-3
clone size: few
J gene: TRBJ1-1
D gene: NA
CDR3 DNA: TGTGCCATCAGTGGTCGGGACACTGAAGCTTTCTTT
CDR3 protein: CAISGRDTEAFF

V gene: TRBV30
clone size: NA
J gene: TRBJ1-2
D gene: NA
CDR3 DNA: TGTGCCTGGGCCGAGGATAACTATGGCTACACCTTC
CDR3 protein: CAWAEDNYGYTF

V gene: TRBV5-4
clone size: NA
J gene: TRBJ2-1
D gene: TRBD2
CDR3 DNA: TGTGCCAGCAGCTTATTAGCGGGTCGATCCTACAATGAGCAGTTCTTC
CDR3 protein: CASSLLAGRSYNEQFF

V gene: TRBV5-4
clone size: few
J gene: TRBJ2-7
D gene: NA
CDR3 DNA: TGCGCCAGCAGCCAACGGTCGACAGGGACTCTCTCCTACGAGCAGTACTTC
CDR3 protein: CASSQRSTGTLSYEQYF

V gene: TRBV28
clone size: NA
J gene: TRBJ1-1
D gene: NA
CDR3 DNA: TGTGCCAGCAGTTTGGCGGGCAGTGAAGCTTTCTTT
CDR3 protein: CASSLAGSEAFF

V gene: TRBV4-1
clone size: NA
J gene: TRBJ2-1
D gene: TRBD2
CDR3 DNA: TGCGCCAGCAGCCGACGGACTAGCGGGAGTGGCAATGAGCAGTTCTTC
CDR3 protein: CASSRRTSGSGNEQFF

V gene: TRBV5-1
clone size: few
J gene: TRBJ2-3
D gene: NA
CDR3 DNA: TGCGCCAGCAGCTTGGTAGTTCCCACAGATACGCAGTATTTT
CDR3 protein: CASSLVVPTDTQYF

V gene: TRBV6-6
clone size: NA
J gene: TRBJ2-1
D gene: TRBD2
CDR3 DNA: TGTGCCAGCACTGGGGGGACTAGCGGGAGTAGGGGTGAGCAGTTCTTC
CDR3 protein: CASTGGTSGSRGEQFF

V gene: TRBV7-2
clone size: NA
J gene: TRBJ1-5
D gene: TRBD1
CDR3 DNA: TGTGCCAGCAGCCGGACAGGGAACAATCAGCCCCAGCATTTT
CDR3 protein: CASSRTGNNQPQHF